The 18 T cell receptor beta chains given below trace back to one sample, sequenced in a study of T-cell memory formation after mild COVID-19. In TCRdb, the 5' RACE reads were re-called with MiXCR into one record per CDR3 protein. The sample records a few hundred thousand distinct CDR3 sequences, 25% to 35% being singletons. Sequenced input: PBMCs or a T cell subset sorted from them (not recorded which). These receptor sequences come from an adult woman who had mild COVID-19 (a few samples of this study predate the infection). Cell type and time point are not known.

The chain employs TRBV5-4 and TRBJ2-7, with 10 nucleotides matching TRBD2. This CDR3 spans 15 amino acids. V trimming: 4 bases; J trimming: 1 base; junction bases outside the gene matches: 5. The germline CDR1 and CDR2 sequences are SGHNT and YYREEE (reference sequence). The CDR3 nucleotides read TGTGCCAGCAGCCCCTGGACTAGCGGTTCCTACGAGCAGTACTTC. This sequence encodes CASSPWTSGSYEQYF.

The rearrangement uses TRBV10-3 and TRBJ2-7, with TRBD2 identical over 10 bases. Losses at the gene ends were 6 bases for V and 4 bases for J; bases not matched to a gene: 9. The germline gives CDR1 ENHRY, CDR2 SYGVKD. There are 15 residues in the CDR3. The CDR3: CAIRQSGTSVYEQYF. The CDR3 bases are TGTGCCATCAGGCAATCCGGGACTAGCGTGTACGAGCAGTACTTC.

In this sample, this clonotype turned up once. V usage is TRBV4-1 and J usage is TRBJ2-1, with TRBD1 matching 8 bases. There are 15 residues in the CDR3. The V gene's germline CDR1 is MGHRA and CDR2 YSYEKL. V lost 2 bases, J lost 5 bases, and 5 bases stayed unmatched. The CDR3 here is CASSQWTGSDNEQFF. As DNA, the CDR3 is TGCGCCAGCAGCCAATGGACAGGGTCGGACAATGAGCAGTTCTTC.

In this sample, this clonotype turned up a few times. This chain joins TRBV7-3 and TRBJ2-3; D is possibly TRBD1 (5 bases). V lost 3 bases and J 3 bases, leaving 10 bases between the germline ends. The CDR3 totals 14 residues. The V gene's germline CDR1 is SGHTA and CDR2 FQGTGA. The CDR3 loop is CASSLSTDTDTQYF. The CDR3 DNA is TGTGCCAGCAGCTTGTCGACAGATACAGATACGCAGTATTTT.

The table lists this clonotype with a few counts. The CDR3 sequence: CASSLPGLDTGELFF. The CDR3 bases are TGTGCCAGCAGCTTGCCGGGACTTGACACCGGGGAGCTGTTTTTT. V and J are TRBV5-5 and TRBJ2-2; tentative D call: TRBD2 (6 bases). CDR1 is SGHKS and CDR2 is YYEKEE in the germline V gene (reference sequence). Trimming removed 1 base from V and 3 bases from J, with 10 bases in between. The CDR3 is 15 residues long.

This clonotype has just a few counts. The CDR3 loop is CASSIVGTNEQYF. In nucleotides, the CDR3 is TGCGCCAGCAGCATTGTAGGCACGAACGAGCAGTACTTC. The rearrangement links TRBV5-1 to TRBJ2-7, with D hard to call. Per the germline V gene, CDR1 is SGHRS and CDR2 is YFSETQ. The V and J ends lost 4 bases and 5 bases respectively, with 13 bases between them. The CDR3 covers 13 residues.

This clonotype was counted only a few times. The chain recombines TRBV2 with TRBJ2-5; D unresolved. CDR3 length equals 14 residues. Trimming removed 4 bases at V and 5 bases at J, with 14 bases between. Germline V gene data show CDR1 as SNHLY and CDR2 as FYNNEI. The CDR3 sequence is CASSALAIGETQYF. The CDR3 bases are TGTGCCAGCAGTGCTTTAGCTATTGGGGAGACCCAGTACTTC.

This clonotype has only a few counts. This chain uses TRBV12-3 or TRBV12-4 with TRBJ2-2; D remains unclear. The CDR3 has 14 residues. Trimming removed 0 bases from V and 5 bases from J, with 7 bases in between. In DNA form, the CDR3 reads TGTGCCAGCAGTTTAGCGTGGGGAACCGGGGAGCTGTTTTTT. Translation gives CASSLAWGTGELFF.

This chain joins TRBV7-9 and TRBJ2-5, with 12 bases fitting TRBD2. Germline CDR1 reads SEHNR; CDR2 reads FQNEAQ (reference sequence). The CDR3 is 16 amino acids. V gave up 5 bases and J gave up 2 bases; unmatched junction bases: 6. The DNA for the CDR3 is TGTGCCAGCAGCCGAGGGGGACTAGCGGGTCAAGAGACCCAGTACTTC. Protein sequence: CASSRGGLAGQETQYF.

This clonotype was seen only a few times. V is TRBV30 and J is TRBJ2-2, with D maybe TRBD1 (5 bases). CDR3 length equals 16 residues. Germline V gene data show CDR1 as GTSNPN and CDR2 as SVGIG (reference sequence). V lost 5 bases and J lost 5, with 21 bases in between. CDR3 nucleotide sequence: TGTGCCTGGGGGTCTCTGCAGGGTTCAGGGACCGGGGAGCTGTTTTTT. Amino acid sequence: CAWGSLQGSGTGELFF.

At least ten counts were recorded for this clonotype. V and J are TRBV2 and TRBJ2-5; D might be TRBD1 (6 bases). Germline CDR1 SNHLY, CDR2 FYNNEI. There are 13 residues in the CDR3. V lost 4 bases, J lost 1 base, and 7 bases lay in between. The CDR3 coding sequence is TGTGCCAGCAGTGGGACAGTCCAAGAGACCCAGTACTTC. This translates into CASSGTVQETQYF.

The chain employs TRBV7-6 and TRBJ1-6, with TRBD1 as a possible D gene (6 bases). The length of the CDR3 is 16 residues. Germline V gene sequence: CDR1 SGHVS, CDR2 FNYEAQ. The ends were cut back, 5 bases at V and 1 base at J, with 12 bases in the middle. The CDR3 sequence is CASSPVTGSYNSPLHF. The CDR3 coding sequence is TGTGCCAGCAGCCCCGTCACAGGGTCCTATAATTCACCCCTCCACTTT.

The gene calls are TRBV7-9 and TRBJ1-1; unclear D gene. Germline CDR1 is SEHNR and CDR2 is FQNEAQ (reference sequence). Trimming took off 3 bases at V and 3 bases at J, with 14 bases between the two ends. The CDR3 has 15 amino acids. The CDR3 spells CASSLTFSSDTEAFF. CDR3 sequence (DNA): TGTGCCAGCAGCTTGACATTCTCTTCGGACACTGAAGCTTTCTTT.

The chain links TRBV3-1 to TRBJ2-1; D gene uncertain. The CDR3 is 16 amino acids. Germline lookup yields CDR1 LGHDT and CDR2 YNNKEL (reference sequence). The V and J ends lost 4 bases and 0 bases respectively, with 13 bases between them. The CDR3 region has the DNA TGTGCCAGCAGCCCTGATGACCTTAGCTCCTACAATGAGCAGTTCTTC. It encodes CASSPDDLSSYNEQFF.

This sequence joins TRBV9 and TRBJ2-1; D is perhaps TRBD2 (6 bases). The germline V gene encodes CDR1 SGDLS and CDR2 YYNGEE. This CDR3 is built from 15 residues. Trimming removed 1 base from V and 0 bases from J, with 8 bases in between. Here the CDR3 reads CASSVREISYNEQFF. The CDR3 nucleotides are TGTGCCAGCAGCGTACGGGAGATCTCCTACAATGAGCAGTTCTTC.

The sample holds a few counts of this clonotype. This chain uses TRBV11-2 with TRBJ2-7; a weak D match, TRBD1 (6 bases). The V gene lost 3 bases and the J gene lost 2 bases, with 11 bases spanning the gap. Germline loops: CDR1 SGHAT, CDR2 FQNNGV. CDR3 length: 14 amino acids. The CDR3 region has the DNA TGTGCCAGCAGCTTTTTCCAGGGGACCTACGAGCAGTACTTC. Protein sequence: CASSFFQGTYEQYF.

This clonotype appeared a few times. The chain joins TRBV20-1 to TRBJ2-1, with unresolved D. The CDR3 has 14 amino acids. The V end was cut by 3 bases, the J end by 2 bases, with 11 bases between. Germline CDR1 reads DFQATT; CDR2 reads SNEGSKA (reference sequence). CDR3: CSARVTPPYNEQFF. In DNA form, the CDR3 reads TGCAGTGCTAGGGTGACTCCACCCTACAATGAGCAGTTCTTC.

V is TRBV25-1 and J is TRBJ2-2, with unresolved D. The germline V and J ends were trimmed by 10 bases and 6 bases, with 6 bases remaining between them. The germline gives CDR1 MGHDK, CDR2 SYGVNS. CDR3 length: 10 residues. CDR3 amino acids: CATYAGELFF. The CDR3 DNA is TGTGCCACCTATGCCGGGGAGCTGTTTTTT.